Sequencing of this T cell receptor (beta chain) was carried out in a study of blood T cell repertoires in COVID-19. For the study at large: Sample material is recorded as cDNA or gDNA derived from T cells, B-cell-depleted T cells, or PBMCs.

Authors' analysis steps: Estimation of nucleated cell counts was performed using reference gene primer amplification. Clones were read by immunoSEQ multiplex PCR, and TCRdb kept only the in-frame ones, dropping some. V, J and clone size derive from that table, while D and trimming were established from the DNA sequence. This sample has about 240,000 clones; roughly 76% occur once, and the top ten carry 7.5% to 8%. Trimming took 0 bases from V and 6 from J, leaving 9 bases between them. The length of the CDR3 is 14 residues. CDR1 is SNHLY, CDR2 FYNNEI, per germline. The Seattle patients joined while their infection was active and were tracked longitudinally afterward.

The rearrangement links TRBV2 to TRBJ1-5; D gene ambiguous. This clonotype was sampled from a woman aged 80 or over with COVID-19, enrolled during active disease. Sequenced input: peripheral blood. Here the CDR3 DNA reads TGTGCCAGCAGTGAAGCACCCGGAGGTCAGCCCCAGCATTTT. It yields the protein CASSEAPGGQPQHF.